This T cell receptor beta chain was profiled in a study of cytomegalovirus exposure and HLA in healthy donors. Study results and caveats: Reports indicate that TCR beta sequences accurately predicted the HLA-A and HLA-B alleles of most subjects. Clonal expansion was found to be greater in HLA-associated TCR beta chains than in equally common others in a later analysis.

PCR primers comprised 60 Vbeta and 13 Jbeta primers. Clones were sequenced by immunoSEQ multiplex PCR, and TCRdb holds only the in-frame ones, with some missing. In the table there are about 95,000 clones, roughly four fifths of which are singletons. This clone turned up a few times. As yet, its antigen is unknown. Sequencing used PBMCs. This clonotype was sampled from a man aged 30-40 years in good health and CMV-seropositive.

As DNA, the CDR3 is TGCGCCAGCAGCTCCGGGACTAGCCCAGATACGCAGTATTTT. Encoded protein: CASSSGTSPDTQYF. V and J are TRBV5-1 and TRBJ2-3; 9 positions match TRBD2. J was trimmed by 4 bases and V by 3 bases; bases with no gene match: 3. Germline V CDR1 and CDR2: SGHRS, YFSETQ. The CDR3 length is 14 residues.